This T cell receptor (beta chain) was sequenced for a study of naive and memory T cell subsets. Study observations and caveats: Naive repertoires, especially CD8, held a few larger clonotypes, possibly memory cells re-expressing CD45RA. Clonotypes are single alpha or beta chains, not paired receptors. Naive and memory repertoire findings lacked a ground truth for validation. Activation and differentiation may alter RNA-based TCR counts.

The beta constant-region primer was an equimolar mix of two oligonucleotides covering TRBC1 and TRBC2. Four rounds of PCR amplified the ligated cDNA using nested alpha and beta constant-region primers plus SP2. TCRdb re-analysed the UMI-ligation and nested PCR reads in MiXCR, keeping a single row per CDR3 protein. This sample has about 90,000 distinct CDR3 sequences, with over 9% found just once. CDR1 and CDR2 from the germline V gene are SGHTA and FQGNSA. The V and J ends lost 3 bases and 4 bases respectively, with 7 bases between them. This CDR3 region has 14 residues. After the first PCR, alpha and beta chain libraries were processed separately. This clonotype was recorded a few times. Its antigen is unidentified.

Sequenced material: naive CD4+ T cells from blood. The genes are TRBV7-2 and TRBJ1-6; D gene unclear. This TCR was sampled from a human donor in good health. The CDR3 region is CASSFNIYNSPLHF. The DNA of the CDR3 is TGTGCCAGCAGCTTTAACATATATAATTCACCCCTCCACTTT.